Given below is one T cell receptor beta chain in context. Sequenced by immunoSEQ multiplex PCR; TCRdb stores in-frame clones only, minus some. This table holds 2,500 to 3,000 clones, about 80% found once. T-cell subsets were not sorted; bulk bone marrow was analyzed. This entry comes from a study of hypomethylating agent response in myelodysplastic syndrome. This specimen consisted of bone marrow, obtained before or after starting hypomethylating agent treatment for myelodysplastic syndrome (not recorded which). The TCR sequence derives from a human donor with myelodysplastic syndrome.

CDR3 coding DNA: TGCGCCAGCAGCTTGGCCTCGCGGCCGGCCGAGCAGTACTTC. As protein: CASSLASRPAEQYF. The V and J genes are TRBV5-1 and TRBJ2-5; the D is unclear. The J call is in doubt because the DNA end fits TRBJ2-7 better. The CDR3 spans 14 residues. Germline CDR1 SGHRS, CDR2 YFSETQ.